The T cell receptor beta chain described here comes from a study of T cell repertoires in cytomegalovirus infection (dated by TCRdb to the late 2010s). In the study overall: Alongside well-studied HLA-B-restricted epitopes, the peptide stimulations were aimed at recently identified HLA-C-restricted CMV epitopes, whose presentation resists viral immunomodulation. Because public TCR beta signatures pointed to carriage of CMV infection together with the matching HLA type, the HLA type of each donor mattered for the analysis. Study-level results and caveats: In both this cohort and an independent cohort of 350 or so donors, the cumulative frequency of public TCR beta family members distinguished carriers of CMV infection plus the relevant HLA type. The ex vivo response was dominated by HLA-C-restricted CMV-specific TCR beta clonotypes, and the single most frequent clonotype in two of eight donors was supplied by these HLA-C-restricted clonotypes.

Sequences DFQATT (CDR1) and SNEGSKA (CDR2) are obtained from the germline V gene (reference sequence). Between the V and J ends, shortened by 0 bases and 3 bases respectively, the junction contains 12 bases. Counted from cysteine to phenylalanine, this CDR3 has 14 amino acids. Only the CDR3 part of the read is kept: 42 bases, read in frame from the first base. This clonotype has just one count. No cognate antigen has been identified for it. No much larger clonotype is one base removed from it; base qualities were not supplied. One read alone provides weak support. The sequencer listed for this sample is Illumina HiSeq 1500. The public reads were run again by TCRdb, first through fastp at Q25 and then through MiXCR, and only productive beta chains were kept. Entries are consolidated by CDR3 protein sequence, retaining the most common genes and DNA. Recorded for this sample are about 110,000 distinct CDR3 sequences; around 30% of them occurred a single time. The ten largest clones take up 41% of the sample.

The treatment or condition label, as the study defines it: in vitro stimulation with specific CMV peptide epitopes to enrich CMV-specific T cells. The chain is encoded by TRBV20-1 joined to TRBJ2-7; 5 matching bases give a weak D call of TRBD1. The source is a human donor in good health (CMV status not recorded). Some clones in this sample may be carry-over from other donors' samples. Specimen: CD8+ T cells from cultured PBMCs, collected from culture after CMV antigen stimulation. The bases read TGCAGTGCTAGAGACCGGCGACAGAACTACGAGCAGTACTTC. It encodes CSARDRRQNYEQYF.